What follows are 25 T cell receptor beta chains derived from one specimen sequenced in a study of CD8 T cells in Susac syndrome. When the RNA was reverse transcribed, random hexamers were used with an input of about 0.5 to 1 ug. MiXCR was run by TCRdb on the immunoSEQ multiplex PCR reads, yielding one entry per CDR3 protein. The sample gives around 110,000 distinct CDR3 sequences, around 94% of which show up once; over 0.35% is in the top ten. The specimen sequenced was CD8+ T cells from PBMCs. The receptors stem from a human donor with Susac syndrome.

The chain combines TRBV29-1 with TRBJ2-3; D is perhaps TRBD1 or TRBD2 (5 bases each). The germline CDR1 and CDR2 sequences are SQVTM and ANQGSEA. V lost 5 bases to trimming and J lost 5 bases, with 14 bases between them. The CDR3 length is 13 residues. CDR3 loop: CSVSGTPGDTQYF. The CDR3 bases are TGCAGCGTTTCCGGGACCCCTGGAGATACGCAGTATTTT.

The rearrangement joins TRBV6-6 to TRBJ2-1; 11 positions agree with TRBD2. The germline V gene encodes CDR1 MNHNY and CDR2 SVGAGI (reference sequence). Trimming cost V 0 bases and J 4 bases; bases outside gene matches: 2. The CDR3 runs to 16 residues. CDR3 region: CASSYSVAGGYNEQFF. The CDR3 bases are TGTGCCAGCAGTTACTCAGTAGCGGGGGGGTACAATGAGCAGTTCTTC.

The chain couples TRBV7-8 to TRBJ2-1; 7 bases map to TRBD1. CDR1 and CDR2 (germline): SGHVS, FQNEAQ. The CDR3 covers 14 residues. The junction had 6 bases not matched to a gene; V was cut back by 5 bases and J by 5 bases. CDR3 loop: CASSPPGQNNEQFF. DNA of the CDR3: TGTGCCAGCAGCCCACCGGGACAGAACAATGAGCAGTTCTTC.

The CDR3 DNA sequence: TGCGCCAGTGCCGGGGCTGCCCCGTGGACCCAGTACTTC. Translated, it gives CASAGAAPWTQYF. The V and J genes are TRBV10-2 and TRBJ2-5, with D perhaps given as TRBD1 or TRBD2 (5 bases each). Between the trimmed V and J ends, which lost 9 bases and 7 bases, there was a span of 18 bases. The CDR3 is 13 amino acids. Looked up from germline, CDR1 is WSHSY and CDR2 is SAAADI.

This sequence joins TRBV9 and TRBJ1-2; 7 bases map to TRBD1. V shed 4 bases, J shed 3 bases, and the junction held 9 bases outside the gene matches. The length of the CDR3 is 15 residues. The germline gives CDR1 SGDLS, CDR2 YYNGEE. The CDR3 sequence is CASSPFGGTDYGYTF. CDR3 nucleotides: TGTGCCAGCAGCCCCTTTGGGGGGACAGACTATGGCTACACCTTC.

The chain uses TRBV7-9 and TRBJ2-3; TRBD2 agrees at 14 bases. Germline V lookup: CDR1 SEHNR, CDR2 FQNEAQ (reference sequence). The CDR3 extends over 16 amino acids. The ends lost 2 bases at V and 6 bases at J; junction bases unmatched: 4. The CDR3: CASSLRTSGGFDTQYF. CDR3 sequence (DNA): TGTGCCAGCAGCTTAAGGACTAGCGGGGGGTTCGATACGCAGTATTTT.

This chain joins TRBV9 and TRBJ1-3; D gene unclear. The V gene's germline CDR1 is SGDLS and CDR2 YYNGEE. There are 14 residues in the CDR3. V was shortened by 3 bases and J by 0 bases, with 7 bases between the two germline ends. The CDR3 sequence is CASSADGSGNTIYF. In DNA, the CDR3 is TGTGCCAGCAGCGCGGACGGCTCTGGAAACACCATATATTTT.

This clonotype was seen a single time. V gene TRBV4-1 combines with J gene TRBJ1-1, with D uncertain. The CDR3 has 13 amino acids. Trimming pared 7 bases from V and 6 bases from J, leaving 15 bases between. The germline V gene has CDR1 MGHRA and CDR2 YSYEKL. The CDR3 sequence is CASTLSNGAEAFF. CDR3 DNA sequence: TGCGCCAGCACACTCTCCAACGGGGCTGAAGCTTTCTTT.

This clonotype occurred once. The CDR3 reads CASSGGASGGAGDEQFF. The CDR3 DNA follows: TGTGCCAGCAGCGGAGGCGCTAGCGGGGGGGCGGGAGATGAGCAGTTCTTC. This chain uses TRBV9 with TRBJ2-1; TRBD2 matches 12 bases. The CDR3 contains 17 residues. Germline values: CDR1 SGDLS, CDR2 YYNGEE. Trimming at V came to 3 bases and at J to 8 bases, leaving 12 bases not matched to a gene.

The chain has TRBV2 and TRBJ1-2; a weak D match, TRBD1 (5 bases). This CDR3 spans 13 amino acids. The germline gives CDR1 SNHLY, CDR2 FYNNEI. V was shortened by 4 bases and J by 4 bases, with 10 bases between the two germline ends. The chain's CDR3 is CASSVPGTYGYTF. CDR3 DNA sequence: TGTGCCAGCAGTGTCCCGGGGACCTATGGCTACACCTTC.

The CDR3 bases are TGTGCCAGCAGCCAGGGATGGGGCACTGAAGCTTTCTTT. This codes for CASSQGWGTEAFF. This chain joins TRBV14 and TRBJ1-1; D is unclear. In germline, CDR1 is SGHDN, CDR2 FVKESK. Trimming pared 3 bases from V and 4 bases from J, leaving 9 bases between. The CDR3 loop spans 13 amino acids.

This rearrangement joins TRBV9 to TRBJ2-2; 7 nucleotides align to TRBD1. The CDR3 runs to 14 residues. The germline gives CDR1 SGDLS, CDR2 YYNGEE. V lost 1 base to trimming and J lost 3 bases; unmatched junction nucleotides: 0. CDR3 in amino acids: CASSVRGHTGELFF. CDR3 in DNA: TGTGCCAGCAGCGTAAGGGGGCACACCGGGGAGCTGTTTTTT.

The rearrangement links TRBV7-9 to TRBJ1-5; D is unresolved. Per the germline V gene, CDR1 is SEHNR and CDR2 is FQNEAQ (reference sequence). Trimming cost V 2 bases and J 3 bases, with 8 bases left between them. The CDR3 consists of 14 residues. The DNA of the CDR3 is TGTGCCAGCAGCTTAACCGGGAACAATCAGCCCCAGCATTTT. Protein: CASSLTGNNQPQHF.

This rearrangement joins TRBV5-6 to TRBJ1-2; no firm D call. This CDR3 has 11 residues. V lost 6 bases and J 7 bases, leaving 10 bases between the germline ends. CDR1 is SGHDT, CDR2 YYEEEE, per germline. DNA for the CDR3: TGTGCCAGCACGTCCGGGTCTGGCTACACCTTC. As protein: CASTSGSGYTF.

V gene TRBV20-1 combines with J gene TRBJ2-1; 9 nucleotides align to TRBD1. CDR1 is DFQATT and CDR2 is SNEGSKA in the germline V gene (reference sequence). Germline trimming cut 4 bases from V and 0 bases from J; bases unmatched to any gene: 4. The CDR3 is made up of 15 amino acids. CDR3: CSATRQGGSYNEQFF. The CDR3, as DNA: TGCAGTGCTACCCGACAGGGGGGCTCCTACAATGAGCAGTTCTTC.

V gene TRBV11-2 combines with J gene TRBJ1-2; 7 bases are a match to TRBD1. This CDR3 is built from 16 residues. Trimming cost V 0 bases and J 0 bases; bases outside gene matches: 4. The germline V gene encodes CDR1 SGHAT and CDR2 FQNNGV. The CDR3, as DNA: TGTGCCAGCAGCTTAGACCAACAGGGGCCTAACTATGGCTACACCTTC. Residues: CASSLDQQGPNYGYTF.

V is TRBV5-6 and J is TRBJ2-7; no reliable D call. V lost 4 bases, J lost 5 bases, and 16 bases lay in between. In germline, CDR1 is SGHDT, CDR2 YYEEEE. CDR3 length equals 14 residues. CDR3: CASSARPRINEQYF. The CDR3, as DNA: TGTGCCAGCAGCGCAAGGCCCAGGATCAACGAGCAGTACTTC.

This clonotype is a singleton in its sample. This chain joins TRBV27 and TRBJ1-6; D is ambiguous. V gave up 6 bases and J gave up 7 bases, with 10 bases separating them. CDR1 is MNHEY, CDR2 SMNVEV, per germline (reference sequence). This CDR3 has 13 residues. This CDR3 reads CASRDGTNSPLHF. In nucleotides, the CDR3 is TGTGCCAGCAGAGACGGAACAAATTCACCCCTCCACTTT.

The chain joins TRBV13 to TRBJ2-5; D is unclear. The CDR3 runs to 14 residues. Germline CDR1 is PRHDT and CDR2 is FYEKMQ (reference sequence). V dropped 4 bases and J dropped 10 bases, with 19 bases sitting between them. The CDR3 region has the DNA TGTGCCAGCAGCTCACCGCTAGACGAACGCGACCAGTACTTC. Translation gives CASSSPLDERDQYF.

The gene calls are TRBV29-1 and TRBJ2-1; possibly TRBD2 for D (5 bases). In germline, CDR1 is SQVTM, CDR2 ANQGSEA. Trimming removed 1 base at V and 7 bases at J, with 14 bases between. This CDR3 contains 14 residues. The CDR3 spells CSVEAGSQGNEQFF. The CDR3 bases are TGCAGCGTTGAAGCGGGGTCACAAGGGAATGAGCAGTTCTTC.

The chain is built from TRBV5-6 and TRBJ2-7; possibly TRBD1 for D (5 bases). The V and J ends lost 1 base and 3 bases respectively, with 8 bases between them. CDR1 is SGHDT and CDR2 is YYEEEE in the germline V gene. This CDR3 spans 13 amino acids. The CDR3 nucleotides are TGTGCCAGCAGCTTGCGCGACAGCTACGAGCAGTACTTC. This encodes CASSLRDSYEQYF.

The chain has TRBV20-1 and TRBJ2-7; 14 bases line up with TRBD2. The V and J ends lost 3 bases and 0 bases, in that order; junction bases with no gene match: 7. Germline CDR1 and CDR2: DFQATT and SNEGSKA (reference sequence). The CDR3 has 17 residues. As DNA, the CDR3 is TGCAGTGCTAGGTCCCGGGGACTAGCGGGGGCCTCCTACGAGCAGTACTTC. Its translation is CSARSRGLAGASYEQYF.

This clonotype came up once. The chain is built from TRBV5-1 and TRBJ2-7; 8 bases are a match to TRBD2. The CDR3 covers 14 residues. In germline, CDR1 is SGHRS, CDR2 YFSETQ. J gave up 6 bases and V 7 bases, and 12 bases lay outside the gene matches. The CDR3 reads CASAFTGTSAEQYF. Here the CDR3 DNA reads TGCGCCAGCGCATTCACGGGGACTAGTGCCGAGCAGTACTTC.

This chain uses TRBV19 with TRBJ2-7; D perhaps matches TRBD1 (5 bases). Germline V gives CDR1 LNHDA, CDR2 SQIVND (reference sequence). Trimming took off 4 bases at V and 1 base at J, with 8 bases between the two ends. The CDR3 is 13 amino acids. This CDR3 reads CASSKTVSYEQYF. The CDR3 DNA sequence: TGTGCCAGTAGTAAGACAGTTTCCTACGAGCAGTACTTC.

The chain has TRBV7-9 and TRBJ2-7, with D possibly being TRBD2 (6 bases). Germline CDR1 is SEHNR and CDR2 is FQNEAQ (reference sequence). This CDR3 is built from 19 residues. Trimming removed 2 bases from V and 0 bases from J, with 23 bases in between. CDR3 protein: CASSLFMLTSEGISYEQYF. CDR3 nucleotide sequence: TGTGCCAGCAGCTTATTCATGTTGACTAGTGAGGGGATCTCCTACGAGCAGTACTTC. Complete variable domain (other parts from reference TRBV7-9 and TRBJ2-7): DTGVSQNPRHKITKRGQNVTFRCDPISEHNRLYWYRQTLGQGPEFLTYFQNEAQLEKSRLLSDRFSAERPKGSFSTLEIQRTEQGDSAMYLCASSLFMLTSEGISYEQYFGPGTRLTVT.